This T cell receptor (beta chain) was sequenced in a study of regulatory T cells in long-lasting Graves disease. Many counts were recorded for this clonotype. Its cognate antigen is unknown. Overall study results and limits: TCR diversity was lower in persistent Graves' patients (versus newly diagnosed ones).

As to time point: newly diagnosed GD, antithyroid drugs for less than 3 months. PBMCs provided the RNA from which the TCR library was made. The peripheral blood volume drawn was 7.5 to 9.5 milliliters, and it was collected into EDTA tubes. Building the TCR beta libraries relied on iRepertoire HTBI primers, and CDR3 regions underwent Arm-PCR. TCRdb re-called the multiplex PCR reads with MiXCR, one entry per CDR3 protein. The sample holds approximately 310,000 distinct CDR3 sequences, under 20% seen once. The V gene's germline CDR1 is MNHNS and CDR2 SASEGT. The CDR3 loop spans 16 amino acids. Trimming removed 2 bases from V and 0 bases from J, with 11 bases in between.

The rearrangement uses TRBV6-1 and TRBJ1-5; a possible D gene is TRBD1 (5 bases). Sequencing was performed on peripheral blood mononuclear cells (PBMCs), taken at new diagnosis, from a patient treated with antithyroid drugs. The clonotype originates from a female donor with Graves disease. The CDR3 loop reads CASSELGTNSNQPQHF. DNA of the CDR3: TGTGCCAGCAGTGAATTGGGGACCAATAGCAATCAGCCCCAGCATTTT.